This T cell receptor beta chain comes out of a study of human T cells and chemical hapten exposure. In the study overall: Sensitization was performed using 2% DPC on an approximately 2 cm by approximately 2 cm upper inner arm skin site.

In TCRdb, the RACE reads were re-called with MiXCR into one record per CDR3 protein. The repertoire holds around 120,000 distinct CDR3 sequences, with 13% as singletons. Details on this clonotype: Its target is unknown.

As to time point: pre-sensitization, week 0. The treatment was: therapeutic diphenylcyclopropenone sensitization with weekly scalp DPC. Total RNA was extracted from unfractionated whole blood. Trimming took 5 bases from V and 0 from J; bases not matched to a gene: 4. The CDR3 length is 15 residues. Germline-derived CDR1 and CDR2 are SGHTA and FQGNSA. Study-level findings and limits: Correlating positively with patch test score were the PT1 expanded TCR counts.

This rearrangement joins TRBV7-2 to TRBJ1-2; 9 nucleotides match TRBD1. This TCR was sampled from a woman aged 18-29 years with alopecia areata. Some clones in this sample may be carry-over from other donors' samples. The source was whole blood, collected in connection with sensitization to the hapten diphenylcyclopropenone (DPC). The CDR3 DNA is TGTGCCAGCAGCCTAAGACAGGGGGCTAACTATGGCTACACCTTC. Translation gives CASSLRQGANYGYTF.